Below are 30 T cell receptor beta chains sequenced from a single sample in a study of OX40 agonist ivuxolimab in advanced cancers. TCRdb keeps only in-frame clones here, not all; method: immunoSEQ multiplex PCR. The sample has almost 85,000 clones, around 83% seen once. Sequencing used CD4+ or CD8+ T cells sorted from blood, obtained in a trial of the OX40 agonist ivuxolimab. The receptors shown here come from an adult with an advanced solid tumor such as melanoma, head and neck, liver or kidney cancer.

This clone showed up just once. The chain links TRBV5-6 to TRBJ1-1; D gene ambiguous. Trimming took off 0 bases at V and 1 base at J, with 4 bases between the two ends. CDR1 and CDR2 (germline): SGHDT, YYEEEE. The CDR3 extends over 13 amino acids. The CDR3 loop is CASSLATNTEAFF. As DNA, the CDR3 is TGTGCCAGCAGCTTGGCTACGAACACTGAAGCTTTCTTT.

The V and J genes are TRBV4-3 and TRBJ2-7; 8 bases align to TRBD2. Germline CDR1 is LGHNA and CDR2 is YSLEER. This CDR3 is built from 17 residues. The ends lost 0 bases at V and 5 bases at J; junction bases unmatched: 12. As DNA, the CDR3 is TGCGCCAGCAGCCAAGATATTTCCGGGAGGGCCCGGAACGAGCAGTACTTC. This gives the protein CASSQDISGRARNEQYF.

The CDR3, as DNA: TGTGCCAGCGGACTACAGAGCTACGAGCAGTACTTC. Its protein is CASGLQSYEQYF. The chain uses TRBV5-6 and TRBJ2-7; tentative D call: TRBD2 (6 bases). Germline assignment: CDR1 SGHDT and CDR2 YYEEEE. This CDR3 spans 12 amino acids. Trimming pared 7 bases from V and 3 bases from J, leaving 11 bases between.

The chain uses TRBV5-4 and TRBJ2-5, with a tentative D call TRBD2 (6 bases). The CDR3 consists of 15 residues. The V end lost 0 bases, the J end lost 1 base, and 10 bases lay between the germline ends. Germline CDR1 is SGHNT and CDR2 is YYREEE (reference sequence). The CDR3 DNA is TGTGCCAGCAGCTTGGATCTGCGGGGCCAAGAGACCCAGTACTTC. It yields the protein CASSLDLRGQETQYF.

V gene TRBV6-5 combines with J gene TRBJ2-2; a possible D gene is TRBD1 (6 bases). Trimming removed 2 bases from V and 4 bases from J, with 11 bases in between. The germline gives CDR1 MNHEY, CDR2 SVGAGI. The CDR3 consists of 15 residues. The CDR3 sequence is CASSYKGVGTGELFF. In DNA, the CDR3 is TGTGCCAGCAGTTACAAGGGGGTAGGCACCGGGGAGCTGTTTTTT.

CDR3 nucleotides: TGTGCCAGCTCACCTATGACCAACCCTGAGAGAGGCTACACCTTC. Its translation: CASSPMTNPERGYTF. The chain couples TRBV18 to TRBJ1-2; D not resolved. Germline CDR1 KGHSH, CDR2 LQKENI. The CDR3 is made up of 15 amino acids. V lost 3 bases and J 8 bases, leaving 19 bases between the germline ends.

The V and J genes are TRBV10-3 and TRBJ2-1; D may be TRBD1 (6 bases). V lost 6 bases and J 8 bases, leaving 17 bases between the germline ends. Per germline, CDR1 ENHRY and CDR2 SYGVKD. The CDR3 has 14 amino acids. The CDR3 region has the DNA TGTGCCATCAGGAACTCTGCTTCAGGGGATGAGCAGTTCTTC. It encodes CAIRNSASGDEQFF.

This chain connects TRBV21-1 to TRBJ1-2; the tabulated D call, TRBD1, remains unverified against the DNA. TRBV21-1 is assigned pseudogene status. There are 17 residues in the CDR3. CDR3 coding DNA: TGTGCCAGCAGCAAAGTATGGGCCTCCAGGGGTGCCTATGGCTACACCTTC. This codes for CASSKVWASRGAYGYTF.

The rearrangement joins TRBV29-1 to TRBJ2-5; tentatively, D is TRBD1 (5 bases). The V gene's germline CDR1 is SQVTM and CDR2 ANQGSEA. The V and J ends lost 7 bases and 4 bases respectively, with 16 bases between them. This CDR3 has 13 amino acids. CDR3 residues: CSGSTVERETQYF. DNA for the CDR3: TGCAGCGGATCGACAGTGGAGAGAGAGACCCAGTACTTC.

The rearrangement joins TRBV29-1 to TRBJ1-1, with 7 bases lining up with TRBD1. The CDR3 is 12 residues long. Germline-derived CDR1 and CDR2 are SQVTM and ANQGSEA. CDR3 DNA: TGCACGGGGAGGACAGGGAACACTGAAGCTTTCTTT. It translates to CTGRTGNTEAFF.

The genes are TRBV2 and TRBJ2-2; no clear D. CDR3 length equals 13 residues. Germline V gene lookup returns CDR1 SNHLY and CDR2 FYNNEI. Trimming removed 5 bases from V and 6 bases from J, with 10 bases in between. CDR3: CASSRSIAGELFF. CDR3 DNA: TGTGCCAGCAGTCGGTCTATCGCCGGGGAGCTGTTTTTT.

The chain has TRBV18 and TRBJ1-5; D unclear. CDR1 is KGHSH and CDR2 is LQKENI in the germline V gene. The CDR3 has 15 residues. Trimming pared 3 bases from V and 6 bases from J, leaving 15 bases between. The CDR3 loop is CASSPVGLTGQPQHF. The CDR3 DNA follows: TGTGCCAGCTCACCGGTTGGGCTAACCGGTCAGCCCCAGCATTTT.

J is TRBJ2-7 and V is TRBV6-5; possible D gene TRBD2, 7 bases. The CDR3 contains 15 residues. The germline V gene encodes CDR1 MNHEY and CDR2 SVGAGI. Trimming removed 2 bases at V and 1 base at J, with 12 bases between. The CDR3 is CASSYGGAMSYEQYF. Here the CDR3 DNA reads TGTGCCAGCAGTTACGGGGGGGCGATGTCCTACGAGCAGTACTTC.

The gene calls are TRBV9 and TRBJ2-2; TRBD2 is a possible D gene (6 bases). The V and J ends lost 3 bases and 9 bases respectively, with 9 bases between them. Germline values: CDR1 SGDLS, CDR2 YYNGEE. The CDR3 is made up of 12 amino acids. This CDR3 is CASSAGDWELFF. The CDR3 DNA sequence: TGTGCCAGCAGCGCCGGGGACTGGGAGCTGTTTTTT.

The V and J genes are TRBV6-5 and TRBJ2-2, with D perhaps matching TRBD2 (5 bases). CDR1 MNHEY and CDR2 SVGAGI come from the germline V gene. This CDR3 contains 15 residues. The V and J ends lost 7 bases and 6 bases respectively, with 18 bases between them. The CDR3 reads CASTSRIPGAGELFF. CDR3 sequence (DNA): TGTGCCAGCACCTCAAGGATCCCCGGGGCCGGGGAGCTGTTTTTT.

This clone showed up just a few times. The chain is built from TRBV7-2 and TRBJ1-2; TRBD1 matches at 10 bases. V dropped 4 bases and J dropped 3; count of bases not matched to a gene: 2. This CDR3 has 14 residues. Germline V gene sequence: CDR1 SGHTA, CDR2 FQGNSA. For the CDR3, the DNA is TGTGCCAGCAGCTGGGACAGGGGTTACTATGGCTACACCTTC. Its translation: CASSWDRGYYGYTF.

V gene TRBV19 combines with J gene TRBJ1-5; D uncertain. The germline CDR1 and CDR2 sequences are LNHDA and SQIVND (reference sequence). The CDR3 has 16 amino acids. The ends were cut back, 1 base at V and 0 bases at J, with 10 bases in the middle. CDR3 region: CASSIVGSYSNQPQHF. The CDR3 coding sequence is TGTGCCAGTAGTATAGTAGGGTCTTATAGCAATCAGCCCCAGCATTTT.

For this clone: The junction departs from the called germline gene at one end, perhaps through a read error. This rearrangement joins TRBV15 to TRBJ2-1; D may be TRBD2 (6 bases). The CDR3 runs 15 residues. The V gene's germline CDR1 is LNHNV and CDR2 YYDKDF (reference sequence). The CDR3 coding sequence is TGTGCCACCAGCAGAGTGAGGGACTCCGACAATGAGCAGTTCTTC. Encoded protein: CATSRVRDSDNEQFF.

Only a few counts were recorded for this clone. CDR3 bases: TGTGCCAGCTCACCTACAGGGTACACTGAAGCTTTCTTT. The encoded protein is CASSPTGYTEAFF. The chain uses TRBV18 and TRBJ1-1, with D possibly being TRBD1 (6 bases). This CDR3 region has 13 residues. CDR1 and CDR2 from the germline V gene are KGHSH and LQKENI. The V and J ends lost 3 bases and 3 bases respectively, with 8 bases between them.

The CDR3 region has the DNA TGTGCCAGCAGCCGGACAGGGGGCCTGGGGAATGAGCAGTTCTTC. This encodes CASSRTGGLGNEQFF. The chain uses TRBV11-3 and TRBJ2-1; 11 bases fit TRBD1. The V gene's germline CDR1 is SGHNT and CDR2 YENEEA. This CDR3 contains 15 residues. V trimming: 5 bases; J trimming: 7 bases; junction bases outside the gene matches: 7.

This clone was seen only a few times. This sequence joins TRBV6-1 and TRBJ2-3; D may be TRBD1 (5 bases). Per germline, CDR1 MNHNS and CDR2 SASEGT. This CDR3 is built from 13 residues. Trimming took 10 bases from V and 6 from J, leaving 17 bases between them. The CDR3 here is CATAGQDWDTQYF. As DNA, the CDR3 is TGTGCCACCGCAGGGCAGGATTGGGATACGCAGTATTTT.

The chain recombines TRBV5-6 with TRBJ2-1, with D unclear. The CDR3 has 12 amino acids. Germline CDR1 SGHDT, CDR2 YYEEEE. Trimming took off 4 bases at V and 7 bases at J, with 9 bases between the two ends. The CDR3 sequence: CASSRGHNEQFF. As DNA, the CDR3 is TGTGCCAGCAGCCGTGGTCATAATGAGCAGTTCTTC.

The chain couples TRBV19 to TRBJ1-1; 7 bases match TRBD1. The CDR3 has 14 residues. Per the germline V gene, CDR1 is LNHDA and CDR2 is SQIVND (reference sequence). With 5 bases clipped from V and 1 base from J, the junction kept 4 bases outside the gene matches. The CDR3 is CASSLRGANTEAFF. CDR3 DNA: TGTGCCAGTAGTCTCAGGGGGGCGAACACTGAAGCTTTCTTT.

The chain has TRBV11-2 and TRBJ2-5; D may correspond to TRBD1 or TRBD2 (5 bases each). The J call is in doubt because the DNA end fits TRBJ2-7 better. Per germline, CDR1 SGHAT and CDR2 FQNNGV. This CDR3 is built from 15 residues. In DNA form, the CDR3 reads TGTGCCAGCAGCTTAGGTCCCGGGGCGACCTACGAGCAGTACTTC. Its translation is CASSLGPGATYEQYF.

This chain uses TRBV7-9 with TRBJ1-1; D is unresolved. Trimming pared 1 base from V and 0 bases from J, leaving 12 bases between. The germline CDR1 and CDR2 sequences are SEHNR and FQNEAQ (reference sequence). This CDR3 has 16 amino acids. CDR3 bases: TGTGCCAGCAGCTTAGTGGGTTTGGAAGTGAACACTGAAGCTTTCTTT. Protein sequence: CASSLVGLEVNTEAFF.

The rearrangement links TRBV6-6 to TRBJ2-3; perhaps TRBD2 as D (6 bases). This CDR3 has 15 residues. The germline gives CDR1 MNHNY, CDR2 SVGAGI (reference sequence). The V end lost 6 bases, the J end lost 6 bases, and 19 bases lay between the germline ends. The CDR3 nucleotides are TGTGCCAGCAGGGGGACTCCACAAACCATGGATACGCAGTATTTT. Encoded protein: CASRGTPQTMDTQYF.

This rearrangement joins TRBV4-2 to TRBJ1-5, with a possible D match to TRBD1 (5 bases). V was pared by 0 bases and J by 1 base, with 10 bases between. Germline lookup yields CDR1 LGHNA and CDR2 YNFKEQ. This CDR3 contains 16 residues. CDR3 in DNA: TGTGCCAGCAGCCAAGATATGACAGCCAGCAATCAGCCCCAGCATTTT. Translating gives CASSQDMTASNQPQHF.

The chain links TRBV5-4 to TRBJ2-3; 7 nucleotides align to TRBD1. The V gene end was trimmed by 4 bases and the J gene end by 2 bases; junction bases not matched to a gene: 10. CDR1 and CDR2 from the germline V gene are SGHNT and YYREEE (reference sequence). This CDR3 has 16 amino acids. The CDR3 sequence: CASSPSGQAVTDTQYF. The CDR3 nucleotides read TGTGCCAGCAGCCCCTCTGGACAGGCCGTCACAGATACGCAGTATTTT. Complete variable domain (other parts from reference TRBV5-4 and TRBJ2-3): ETGVTQSPTHLIKTRGQQVTLRCSSQSGHNTVSWYQQALGQGPQFIFQYYREEENGRGNFPPRFSGLQFPNYSSELNVNALELDDSALYLCASSPSGQAVTDTQYFGPGTRLTVL.

The rearrangement links TRBV6-6 to TRBJ2-3; 9 nucleotides align to TRBD2. J lost 7 bases, V lost 5 bases, and 13 bases had no gene match. The CDR3 extends over 16 amino acids. From germline, CDR1 is MNHNY and CDR2 SVGAGI (reference sequence). CDR3 nucleotides: TGTGCCAGCAGTACCCTAGGCGGGGGGGCGATAAATACGCAGTATTTT. Translating it yields CASSTLGGGAINTQYF.

This chain connects TRBV27 to TRBJ2-7; unclear D gene. There are 16 residues in the CDR3. Between the trimmed V and J ends, which lost 0 bases and 2 bases, there was a span of 14 bases. Germline CDR1 reads MNHEY; CDR2 reads SMNVEV (reference sequence). CDR3 protein: CASSLSFRLLPYEQYF. As DNA, the CDR3 is TGTGCCAGCAGTTTATCCTTTAGGCTACTTCCCTACGAGCAGTACTTC.